Presented here are 27 T cell receptor beta chains from one specimen sequenced in a study of cytomegalovirus exposure and HLA in healthy donors. Both 60 Vbeta primers and 13 Jbeta primers went into the PCR. TCRdb's copy holds only in-frame clones and misses some; the assay was immunoSEQ multiplex PCR. Among 95,000 to 100,000 clones listed, 70% to 80% were seen once. Sequencing was done on a sample of PBMCs. These receptors were collected from a female donor in good health and CMV-seronegative.

The chain employs TRBV7-8 and TRBJ2-7, with 8 bases that match TRBD2. The V gene's germline CDR1 is SGHVS and CDR2 FQNEAQ. The CDR3 has 16 residues. The ends lost 0 bases at V and 0 bases at J; junction bases unmatched: 4. The CDR3 DNA reads TGTGCCAGCAGCTTAGCGGTAGCGGGGAGCTCCTACGAGCAGTACTTC. Amino acid sequence: CASSLAVAGSSYEQYF. The full variable domain, in which reference TRBV7-8 and TRBJ2-7 provide the parts outside the CDR3, is GAGVSQSPRYKVAKRGQDVALRCDPISGHVSLFWYQQALGQGPEFLTYFQNEAQLDKSGLPSDRFFAERPEGSVSTLKIQRTQQEDSAVYLCASSLAVAGSSYEQYFGPGTRLTVT.

The chain combines TRBV27 with TRBJ1-1; 8 positions agree with TRBD1. V shed 4 bases, J shed 1 base, and the junction held 5 bases outside the gene matches. CDR1 is MNHEY and CDR2 is SMNVEV in the germline V gene (reference sequence). The length of the CDR3 is 15 residues. The CDR3 loop is CASSYGDRPNTEAFF. The CDR3 DNA reads as TGTGCCAGCAGTTATGGGGACAGGCCGAACACTGAAGCTTTCTTT.

The V gene is TRBV4-1, the J gene TRBJ2-3, with D possibly being TRBD1 (5 bases). Germline V gene data show CDR1 as MGHRA and CDR2 as YSYEKL. Trimming left V 0 bases short and J 9 bases short, with 10 bases between. The CDR3 sequence is 13 residues long. In nucleotides, the CDR3 is TGCGCCAGCAGCCAAGAATTATGGGGCACGCAGTATTTT. Translated, it gives CASSQELWGTQYF.

The gene calls are TRBV28 and TRBJ2-7, with TRBD2 matching over 8 bases. The CDR3 is 18 amino acids. Germline loops: CDR1 MDHEN, CDR2 SYDVKM. The trim removed 3 bases at V and 5 bases at J, leaving 18 bases unmatched. CDR3 protein: CASSFHGLSGRPTHEQYF. The CDR3 region has the DNA TGTGCCAGCAGTTTCCACGGACTAAGCGGGAGACCGACCCACGAGCAGTACTTC.

The chain has TRBV6-5 and TRBJ1-3, with 11 nucleotides matching TRBD1. The CDR3 sequence is 15 residues long. V dropped 6 bases and J dropped 7; count of bases not matched to a gene: 8. CDR1 and CDR2 from the germline V gene are MNHEY and SVGAGI. The CDR3 here is CASRLGQGALNTIYF. CDR3 coding DNA: TGTGCCAGCAGATTAGGACAGGGGGCGTTGAACACCATATATTTT.

This clone was observed once. This chain uses TRBV9 with TRBJ1-6; the match to TRBD1 covers 7 bases. Germline loops: CDR1 SGDLS, CDR2 YYNGEE. This CDR3 spans 15 amino acids. V shed 3 bases, J shed 6 bases, and the junction held 6 bases outside the gene matches. CDR3: CASSAAGTANSPLHF. The CDR3 region has the DNA TGTGCCAGCAGCGCCGCCGGGACAGCTAATTCACCCCTCCACTTT.

The chain links TRBV5-1 to TRBJ2-3; 11 bases are a match to TRBD2. V lost 4 bases and J lost 3; bases outside the gene matches: 7. Germline V gene data show CDR1 as SGHRS and CDR2 as YFSETQ. CDR3 length equals 16 residues. As DNA, the CDR3 is TGCGCCAGCAGCGTCGAGACTAGCGGGGTTACAGATACGCAGTATTTT. This sequence encodes CASSVETSGVTDTQYF.

The rearrangement links TRBV2 to TRBJ1-2, with 8 positions matching TRBD1. The CDR3 extends over 13 amino acids. The germline gives CDR1 SNHLY, CDR2 FYNNEI. The ends lost 6 bases at V and 5 bases at J; junction bases unmatched: 5. CDR3 DNA: TGTGCCAGCAGAGGACAGGGTGTTTATGGCTACACCTTC. It codes for CASRGQGVYGYTF.

CDR3 region: CASSISRGARTDTQYF. The CDR3 DNA is TGTGCCAGTAGTATATCTCGGGGGGCCCGCACAGATACGCAGTATTTT. The V call is TRBV19, the J call TRBJ2-3; a weak D match, TRBD2 (7 bases). The CDR3 has 16 amino acids. Germline values: CDR1 LNHDA, CDR2 SQIVND (reference sequence). The V and J ends lost 2 bases and 1 base respectively, with 13 bases between them.

This clone turned up a few times. V usage is TRBV11-2 and J usage is TRBJ1-1; D not certain. Looked up from germline, CDR1 is SGHAT and CDR2 is FQNNGV. V was shortened by 1 base and J by 0 bases, with 3 bases between the two germline ends. The CDR3 runs 13 residues. The CDR3 region is CASSLALNTEAFF. The CDR3 region has the DNA TGTGCCAGCAGCTTAGCATTGAACACTGAAGCTTTCTTT.

This rearrangement joins TRBV7-9 to TRBJ2-1; 8 bases are shared with TRBD2. Trimming at V came to 5 bases and at J to 1 base, leaving 7 bases not matched to a gene. This CDR3 has 16 residues. Germline CDR1 and CDR2: SEHNR and FQNEAQ (reference sequence). The CDR3: CASSPRTSRSYNEQFF. The CDR3 nucleotides read TGTGCCAGCAGCCCACGGACTAGCAGGTCCTACAATGAGCAGTTCTTC.

This clone showed up just a few times. J is TRBJ2-2 and V is TRBV6-4; D is uncertain. CDR1 and CDR2 (germline): MRHNA, SNTAGT. Trimming removed 2 bases from V and 4 bases from J, with 8 bases in between. There are 14 residues in the CDR3. The CDR3 region is CASSDEGVTGELFF. The DNA for the CDR3 is TGTGCCAGCAGTGACGAAGGAGTCACCGGGGAGCTGTTTTTT.

The V and J genes are TRBV9 and TRBJ1-1, with 7 bases aligning to TRBD1. Germline V lookup: CDR1 SGDLS, CDR2 YYNGEE. The CDR3 covers 16 residues. Trimming took 2 bases from V and 5 from J; bases not matched to a gene: 12. The CDR3 DNA reads as TGTGCCAGCAGCGTTGATTTGACAGGGTTAGGGACTGAAGCTTTCTTT. Encoded protein: CASSVDLTGLGTEAFF.

V gene TRBV19 combines with J gene TRBJ2-2; 9 bases map to TRBD2. The CDR3 totals 16 residues. CDR1 LNHDA and CDR2 SQIVND come from the germline V gene (reference sequence). V gave up 4 bases and J gave up 1 base; unmatched junction bases: 4. The CDR3 loop reads CASSTKAGGNTGELFF. The CDR3 DNA follows: TGTGCCAGTAGTACTAAAGCGGGGGGGAACACCGGGGAGCTGTTTTTT.

As regards this clone: The identical CDR3 is also encoded by other nucleotide sequences in the sample. The genes are TRBV9 and TRBJ1-1; no clear D gene. The length of the CDR3 is 13 residues. V was shortened by 2 bases and J by 1 base, with 6 bases between the two germline ends. The germline V gene encodes CDR1 SGDLS and CDR2 YYNGEE. The CDR3 nucleotides are TGTGCCAGCAGCGTGGCAGGGAACACTGAAGCTTTCTTT. The encoded protein is CASSVAGNTEAFF.

This chain connects TRBV7-8 to TRBJ1-5; no firm D call. The CDR3 has 14 residues. Germline V gene lookup returns CDR1 SGHVS and CDR2 FQNEAQ. The ends were cut back, 4 bases at V and 4 bases at J, with 11 bases in the middle. CDR3 residues: CASSYGGPNQPQHF. The DNA for the CDR3 is TGTGCCAGCAGCTACGGAGGGCCTAATCAGCCCCAGCATTTT.

The J gene is TRBJ1-1, the V gene TRBV5-1; 8 bases are a match to TRBD1. The V gene end was trimmed by 4 bases and the J gene end by 1 base; junction bases not matched to a gene: 12. Looked up from germline, CDR1 is SGHRS and CDR2 is YFSETQ. This CDR3 is built from 17 residues. CDR3 residues: CASSPEGRGRRNTEAFF. The CDR3 DNA sequence: TGCGCCAGCAGCCCCGAGGGCAGGGGGCGCAGGAACACTGAAGCTTTCTTT.

This CDR3 reads CASINRVNEKLFF. The CDR3 DNA reads TGTGCCAGCATCAACAGGGTAAATGAAAAACTGTTTTTT. This chain links TRBV28 with TRBJ1-4; D might be TRBD1 (6 bases). V was shortened by 7 bases and J by 5 bases, with 11 bases between the two germline ends. Germline V CDR1 and CDR2: MDHEN, SYDVKM. There are 13 residues in the CDR3.

This chain joins TRBV7-2 and TRBJ1-2; TRBD1 might be the D (5 bases). CDR1 SGHTA and CDR2 FQGNSA come from the germline V gene. Trimming removed 2 bases from V and 4 bases from J, with 11 bases in between. The CDR3 is 14 residues long. In DNA form, the CDR3 reads TGTGCCAGCAGCTTAACCCCGGGGGGCTATGGCTACACCTTC. The encoded protein is CASSLTPGGYGYTF.

Note on this clone: The junction shows a germline mismatch at one end, possibly a read error. The CDR3 loop is CASSLEGGRGNEQFF. The CDR3 coding sequence is TGTGCTAGCAGCTTAGAAGGCGGGAGGGGCAATGAGCAGTTCTTC. The chain combines TRBV7-7 with TRBJ2-1, with 9 bases matching TRBD2. The CDR3 has 15 residues. From germline, CDR1 is SSHAT and CDR2 FNYEAQ (reference sequence).

V is TRBV6-4 and J is TRBJ1-1; D is perhaps TRBD1 (5 bases). Between the trimmed V and J ends, which lost 3 bases and 13 bases, there was a span of 15 bases. Looked up from germline, CDR1 is MRHNA and CDR2 is SNTAGT. This CDR3 spans 12 amino acids. The CDR3 DNA reads as TGTGCCAGCAGTGATACAGGCAGGGATATTTTCTTT. Translated, it gives CASSDTGRDIFF.

The V gene is TRBV7-3, the J gene TRBJ1-1, with a weak D call TRBD1 (6 bases). The ends were cut back, 6 bases at V and 4 bases at J, with 9 bases in the middle. Germline V gene sequence: CDR1 SGHTA, CDR2 FQGTGA. There are 12 residues in the CDR3. CDR3 coding DNA: TGTGCCAGCAGTACAGGGTCCACTGAAGCTTTCTTT. Its protein product is CASSTGSTEAFF.

The CDR3 loop reads CASRTRGGGGNQPQHF. The CDR3 DNA reads TGTGCCAGCAGAACTCGGGGAGGTGGAGGCAATCAGCCCCAGCATTTT. The rearrangement links TRBV5-8 to TRBJ1-5, with D unresolved. CDR3 length equals 16 residues. Trimming shortened V by 5 bases and J by 2 bases, and 17 bases separated the two germline ends. From germline, CDR1 is SGHTS and CDR2 YDEGEE.

V usage is TRBV27 and J usage is TRBJ2-5; D perhaps matches TRBD1 (5 bases). The J call is uncertain, as TRBJ2-7 better fits the DNA end. There are 16 residues in the CDR3. CDR1 is MNHEY and CDR2 is SMNVEV in the germline V gene (reference sequence). The DNA for the CDR3 is TGTGCCAGCAGTTTTGCCGGGTTGGGGCAGGGCTACGAGCAGTACTTC. This sequence encodes CASSFAGLGQGYEQYF.

This clone was seen a handful of times. The chain recombines TRBV6-1 with TRBJ1-5, with TRBD1 matching over 7 bases. The CDR3 runs to 15 residues. V trimming: 1 base; J trimming: 7 bases; junction bases outside the gene matches: 7. Germline CDR1 MNHNS, CDR2 SASEGT. CDR3 sequence reads: CASSEGGQGGQPQHF. For the CDR3, the DNA is TGTGCCAGCAGTGAAGGGGGGCAGGGGGGACAGCCCCAGCATTTT.

The V gene is TRBV7-2, the J gene TRBJ1-6; D might be TRBD1 (5 bases). Trimming took 6 bases from V and 0 from J, leaving 15 bases between them. The CDR3 is 17 residues long. Germline V gene sequence: CDR1 SGHTA, CDR2 FQGNSA. For the CDR3, the DNA is TGTGCCAGCAGGCGGACACTAGCAAGCTCCTATAATTCACCCCTCCACTTT. This encodes CASRRTLASSYNSPLHF. The entire variable domain, with the rest obtained from reference TRBV7-2 and TRBJ1-6, is as follows: GAGVSQSPSNKVTEKGKDVELRCDPISGHTALYWYRQSLGQGLEFLIYFQGNSAPDKSGLPSDRFSAERTGGSVSTLTIQRTQQEDSAVYLCASRRTLASSYNSPLHFGNGTRLTVT.

The rearrangement joins TRBV4-1 to TRBJ1-1, with a possible D match to TRBD1 (5 bases). Germline CDR1 and CDR2: MGHRA and YSYEKL. This CDR3 comprises 16 residues. V lost 4 bases, J lost 3 bases, and 18 bases lay in between. CDR3 loop: CASSRRDPVGDTEAFF. The CDR3 DNA sequence: TGCGCCAGCAGCCGGAGGGACCCCGTGGGAGACACTGAAGCTTTCTTT.